One and the same sample provided the 2 T cell receptor beta chains below, sequenced in a study of T cells in Graves' hyperthyroidism and ophthalmopathy. The TCR beta CDR3 regions underwent amplification using RNA transcripts as the source. In the first-round RT-PCR of the TCR CDR3, the HTBI primer set was used. Each CDR3 protein is one row after TCRdb ran MiXCR on the multiplex PCR reads. The sample carries 400,000 to 500,000 distinct CDR3 sequences, roughly 15% recorded once. Material: blood. Receptors were obtained from a man aged 18 to 30 with Graves' ophthalmopathy.

This clonotype was detected many times. The chain's CDR3 is CASSSTVDTQYF. CDR3 nucleotide sequence: TGTGCCAGCAGCTCGACAGTGGATACGCAGTATTTT. The gene calls are TRBV11-3 and TRBJ2-3, with TRBD1 as a possible D gene (5 bases). In germline, CDR1 is SGHNT, CDR2 YENEEA. V was trimmed by 4 bases and J by 6 bases, leaving 8 bases between them. This CDR3 has 12 residues.

A remark on this clonotype: Being one base from a much bigger clone, this may be a read error. The conserved phenylalanine or tryptophan normally closing the CDR3 is absent here, so this likely arose from a read error. V is TRBV5-1 and J is TRBJ1-1; weak D call: TRBD1 (6 bases). The CDR3 is 14 residues long. The germline V and J ends were trimmed by 5 bases and 1 base, with 12 bases remaining between them. The germline V gene has CDR1 SGHRS and CDR2 YFSETQ. Written as DNA, the CDR3 is TGCGCCAGCAGAACAGGGATCGGGAACACTGAAGCTTTCCTT. It encodes CASRTGIGNTEAFL.